This T cell receptor (beta chain) was obtained from a study of T cells in Graves' hyperthyroidism and ophthalmopathy. Study results and caveats: Ophthalmopathy was predicted by the model a median of roughly 6 months ahead of onset. Most expanded thyroid clonotypes above 0.001 also appeared in blood.

Amplification targeted TCR beta CDR3 regions from RNA transcripts. TCR CDR3 underwent first-round RT-PCR with the HTBI primer set. TCRdb independently ran MiXCR on the multiplex PCR reads; one entry per CDR3 protein. Among roughly 740,000 distinct CDR3 sequences, over 15% were seen once, and the ten largest hold approximately 8.4%. The V end was cut by 2 bases, the J end by 7 bases, with 5 bases between. Germline-derived CDR1 and CDR2 are DFQATT and SNEGSKA (reference sequence). The CDR3 has 11 residues. Uncontrolled infection, other autoimmune disease, pregnancy or lactation barred patients from enrollment. Extraction of PBMCs used 9 to 10 ml of fresh peripheral blood. In regard to this clonotype: Its antigen is currently unknown.

The clonotype comes from a man younger than 30 with Graves' hyperthyroidism. Sequenced material: blood. The gene calls are TRBV20-1 and TRBJ1-4; D call uncertain. The CDR3 loop is CSARFREKLFF. Here the CDR3 DNA reads TGCAGTGCTAGATTTCGTGAAAAACTGTTTTTT.